A single sample is the source of the 24 T cell receptor beta chains below, sequenced in a study of cytomegalovirus exposure and HLA in healthy donors. The primer mix had 60 Vbeta and 13 Jbeta primers. The method was immunoSEQ multiplex PCR; TCRdb's version includes in-frame clones alone and lacks a portion of them. This sample yields 130,000 to 150,000 clones, of which approximately 79% are seen a single time; around 4.1% belongs to the top ten. Input material: PBMCs. These receptors originate from a man between 18 and 29 years old in good health and CMV-seropositive.

This clone was counted a single time. The chain is built from TRBV11-3 and TRBJ1-1, with D maybe TRBD1 (5 bases). V lost 5 bases to trimming and J lost 3 bases, with 10 bases between them. The CDR3 spans 13 residues. Germline CDR1 SGHNT, CDR2 YENEEA. The CDR3 here is CASSRDRHTEAFF. CDR3 sequence (DNA): TGTGCCAGCAGCCGTGACAGACACACTGAAGCTTTCTTT.

This chain joins TRBV5-8 and TRBJ2-1; 11 positions match TRBD2. CDR3 length: 15 amino acids. Germline values: CDR1 SGHTS, CDR2 YDEGEE. V shed 4 bases and J 2 bases; nucleotides not matched to a gene: 2. The CDR3 DNA reads TGTGCCAGCAGCGGGGGACTAGCGGCCTACAATGAGCAGTTCTTC. Protein sequence: CASSGGLAAYNEQFF.

V usage is TRBV27 and J usage is TRBJ2-2; the match to TRBD2 covers 7 bases. The CDR3 is 14 amino acids. Germline values: CDR1 MNHEY, CDR2 SMNVEV (reference sequence). The V and J ends lost 8 bases and 5 bases, in that order; junction bases with no gene match: 8. CDR3 protein: CASRYLAATGELFF. The CDR3 DNA reads TGTGCCAGCCGGTATCTAGCGGCTACCGGGGAGCTGTTTTTT.

This clone was observed a few times. The V call is TRBV11-2, the J call TRBJ2-5; D is undetermined. CDR3 length: 15 amino acids. Germline V lookup: CDR1 SGHAT, CDR2 FQNNGV. V was clipped by 0 bases and J by 2 bases, with 10 bases between them. CDR3 in amino acids: CASSLDHGRQETQYF. CDR3 coding DNA: TGTGCCAGCAGCTTAGATCATGGTAGACAAGAGACCCAGTACTTC.

V and J are TRBV6-5 and TRBJ2-3; 7 nucleotides match TRBD1. Germline loops: CDR1 MNHEY, CDR2 SVGAGI. Germline trimming cut 9 bases from V and 4 bases from J; bases unmatched to any gene: 7. This CDR3 region has 13 residues. The CDR3 region is CASVDRAADTQYF. In DNA, the CDR3 is TGTGCCAGTGTCGACAGGGCCGCAGATACGCAGTATTTT.

The chain recombines TRBV28 with TRBJ2-7, with no clear D. Germline lookup yields CDR1 MDHEN and CDR2 SYDVKM. This CDR3 has 15 residues. V was cut by 4 bases and J by 5 bases, with 18 bases left in between. The CDR3 sequence: CASSYPLSTSNEQYF. The DNA for the CDR3 is TGTGCCAGCAGTTATCCCCTTAGTACCTCTAACGAGCAGTACTTC.

The rearrangement joins TRBV6-5 to TRBJ1-4; D gene ambiguous. The germline gives CDR1 MNHEY, CDR2 SVGAGI. CDR3 size: 14 residues. V lost 0 bases and J 5 bases, leaving 7 bases between the germline ends. For the CDR3, the DNA is TGTGCCAGCAGTTACTCCTCGGGGAATGAAAAACTGTTTTTT. Its protein product is CASSYSSGNEKLFF.

The gene calls are TRBV7-9 and TRBJ2-2; the match to TRBD2 covers 7 bases. The CDR3 runs 18 residues. V trimming: 4 bases; J trimming: 6 bases; junction bases outside the gene matches: 17. From germline, CDR1 is SEHNR and CDR2 FQNEAQ (reference sequence). DNA of the CDR3: TGTGCCAGCAGCTCCCTAAGCGGAGGCGGGAGCGGGGCCGGGGAGCTGTTTTTT. Translating it yields CASSSLSGGGSGAGELFF.

CDR3 bases: TGTGCCTGGAGTTTGTTCGGGGGAATAACTGAAGCTTTCTTT. Its translation: CAWSLFGGITEAFF. This chain connects TRBV30 to TRBJ1-1, with a possible D match to TRBD1 (5 bases). Germline lookup yields CDR1 GTSNPN and CDR2 SVGIG (reference sequence). Trimming removed 2 bases from V and 5 bases from J, with 15 bases in between. This CDR3 region has 14 residues.

The CDR3 DNA sequence: TGTGCCAGCAGTAACGGACTAGGGGGAGGGGATGAGCAGTTCTTC. Residues: CASSNGLGGGDEQFF. The chain couples TRBV6-6 to TRBJ2-1; D perhaps matches TRBD2 (7 bases). Germline CDR1 is MNHNY and CDR2 is SVGAGI (reference sequence). This CDR3 comprises 15 residues. V was cut by 5 bases and J by 8 bases, with 19 bases left in between.

The table lists this clone with a few counts. The CDR3 DNA sequence: TGTGCCAGCCCCCCCTCACAGGGCTATAACGAGCAGTACTTC. It specifies CASPPSQGYNEQYF. This rearrangement joins TRBV28 to TRBJ2-7; TRBD1 might be the D (6 bases). The CDR3 runs 14 residues. The V end lost 8 bases, the J end lost 5 bases, and 19 bases lay between the germline ends. In germline, CDR1 is MDHEN, CDR2 SYDVKM.

This clone appeared a few times. The chain combines TRBV6-1 with TRBJ1-1, with D tentatively TRBD1 (5 bases). CDR3 length: 12 residues. CDR1 is MNHNS and CDR2 is SASEGT in the germline V gene. Trimming stripped 5 bases from V and 7 bases from J, with 11 bases between. The chain's CDR3 is CASSTTTGEAFF. The CDR3 DNA is TGTGCCAGCAGTACTACAACAGGTGAAGCTTTCTTT.

This clone was counted between two and nine times. The CDR3 protein is CASSYLISGSSNEQFF. CDR3 DNA: TGTGCCAGCAGCTATCTCATTAGCGGGTCGAGCAATGAGCAGTTCTTC. The chain links TRBV6-6 to TRBJ2-1; TRBD2 agrees at 7 bases. This CDR3 is built from 16 residues. Germline trimming cut 6 bases from V and 6 bases from J; bases unmatched to any gene: 14. Germline V CDR1 and CDR2: MNHNY, SVGAGI (reference sequence).

The chain employs TRBV9 and TRBJ2-7, with 7 bases matching TRBD1. Germline V lookup: CDR1 SGDLS, CDR2 YYNGEE. The CDR3 is made up of 15 amino acids. Trimming cost V 4 bases and J 2 bases; bases outside gene matches: 9. The DNA of the CDR3 is TGTGCCAGCAGCTCAGGCCTGACAGGGACCTACGAGCAGTACTTC. It specifies CASSSGLTGTYEQYF.

V and J are TRBV11-3 and TRBJ1-1; D unresolved. Germline V gene data show CDR1 as SGHNT and CDR2 as YENEEA. CDR3 size: 15 residues. The V end was cut by 5 bases, the J end by 0 bases, with 13 bases between. CDR3 residues: CASSGPQAVNTEAFF. The CDR3 DNA reads TGTGCCAGCAGCGGCCCCCAGGCCGTGAACACTGAAGCTTTCTTT.

This chain connects TRBV2 to TRBJ2-1; TRBD1 might be the D (5 bases). V lost 3 bases and J lost 2, with 8 bases in between. There are 14 residues in the CDR3. CDR1 is SNHLY and CDR2 is FYNNEI in the germline V gene. In DNA form, the CDR3 reads TGTGCCAGCAGTGAGGGCAGGGCCTACAATGAGCAGTTCTTC. It encodes CASSEGRAYNEQFF. Full variable domain (remainder filled in from reference TRBV2 and TRBJ2-1): EPEVTQTPSHQVTQMGQEVILRCVPISNHLYFYWYRQILGQKVEFLVSFYNNEISEKSEIFDDQFSVERPDGSNFTLKIRSTKLEDSAMYFCASSEGRAYNEQFFGPGTRLTVL.

This chain links TRBV5-1 with TRBJ2-5; 7 bases map to TRBD1. Germline-derived CDR1 and CDR2 are SGHRS and YFSETQ. Losses at the gene ends were 0 bases for V and 0 bases for J; bases not matched to a gene: 5. The CDR3 contains 16 residues. CDR3 DNA: TGCGCCAGCAGCTTGGTGGCGACAGGGAACCAAGAGACCCAGTACTTC. Amino acids: CASSLVATGNQETQYF.

This clone occurred a few times. This chain connects TRBV29-1 to TRBJ2-3, with TRBD2 identical over 9 bases. Trimming at V came to 6 bases and at J to 7 bases, leaving 8 bases not matched to a gene. CDR1 is SQVTM, CDR2 ANQGSEA, per germline. The CDR3 has 13 amino acids. DNA of the CDR3: TGCAGCGTCCAGCGGGGGGCCTTGAATACGCAGTATTTT. Its translation is CSVQRGALNTQYF.

This rearrangement joins TRBV9 to TRBJ1-1, with 9 bases that match TRBD1. The junction had 11 bases not matched to a gene; V was cut back by 3 bases and J by 5 bases. Per germline, CDR1 SGDLS and CDR2 YYNGEE. The CDR3 is 16 residues long. CDR3: CASSARTGDGWTEAFF. The CDR3 DNA reads as TGTGCCAGCAGCGCCAGGACAGGGGATGGGTGGACTGAAGCTTTCTTT.

The genes are TRBV7-9 and TRBJ2-3, with TRBD2 identical over 7 bases. The CDR3 has 13 amino acids. The V and J ends lost 1 base and 6 bases, in that order; junction bases with no gene match: 1. The germline gives CDR1 SEHNR, CDR2 FQNEAQ (reference sequence). The CDR3 sequence: CASSLGTRDTQYF. The CDR3 nucleotides are TGTGCCAGCAGCTTAGGGACTAGGGATACGCAGTATTTT.

The V gene is TRBV6-5, the J gene TRBJ1-1; D remains ambiguous. Germline V CDR1 and CDR2: MNHEY, SVGAGI. The CDR3 is made up of 15 amino acids. Trimming cost V 0 bases and J 1 base, with 9 bases left between them. The CDR3 nucleotides read TGTGCCAGCAGTTACTCGATCTCAGGGAACACTGAAGCTTTCTTT. Amino acid sequence: CASSYSISGNTEAFF.

In its sample, this clone was seen a few times. The chain has TRBV5-8 and TRBJ2-5; 7 bases agree with TRBD2. Germline V gives CDR1 SGHTS, CDR2 YDEGEE. Trimming at V came to 2 bases and at J to 6 bases, leaving 7 bases not matched to a gene. The CDR3 contains 14 residues. Here the CDR3 DNA reads TGTGCCAGCAGCTTTACCGGGACTATAAAGACCCAGTACTTC. Encoded protein: CASSFTGTIKTQYF. Using reference TRBV5-8 and TRBJ2-5 for the parts outside the CDR3, the full variable domain is EAGVTQSPTHLIKTRGQQATLRCSPISGHTSVYWYQQALGLGLQFLLWYDEGEERNRGNFPPRFSGRQFPNYSSELNVNALELEDSALYLCASSFTGTIKTQYFGPGTRLLVL.

The V gene is TRBV2, the J gene TRBJ2-1; TRBD1 matches at 9 bases. Losses at the gene ends were 6 bases for V and 1 base for J; bases not matched to a gene: 1. Germline V gene data show CDR1 as SNHLY and CDR2 as FYNNEI. The CDR3 totals 14 residues. CDR3 DNA sequence: TGTGCCAGCAGGACAGGGGGATCCTACAATGAGCAGTTCTTC. Amino acids: CASRTGGSYNEQFF.

This chain uses TRBV5-1 with TRBJ1-3; 7 bases are a match to TRBD1. J gave up 2 bases and V 0 bases, and 2 bases lay outside the gene matches. The CDR3 covers 15 residues. Germline V gene lookup returns CDR1 SGHRS and CDR2 YFSETQ. CDR3 sequence (DNA): TGCGCCAGCAGCTTGGAAGGGGGCACTGGAAACACCATATATTTT. It yields the protein CASSLEGGTGNTIYF.